Sequencing of this T cell receptor beta chain was carried out in a study of STAT5B mutations in CD4+ large granular lymphocyte leukemia. V dropped 2 bases and J dropped 6 bases, with 19 bases sitting between them. Per germline, CDR1 SNHLY and CDR2 FYNNEI. This CDR3 comprises 16 residues. Using immunoSEQ multiplex PCR, the repertoire was profiled, and TCRdb retains in-frame clones only, with some absent. Among just over 40,000 clones listed, less than 85% were seen once. The sequence came from a human donor in good health. This chain links TRBV2 with TRBJ1-1; D is undetermined. The sequencing input was CD4+ T cells from blood buffy coats. The CDR3 nucleotides read TGTGCCAGCAGTGAACGGGGTAACTCGGGTCTTTCTGAAGCTTTCTTT. It codes for CASSERGNSGLSEAFF.